The entry below gives a single TCR beta chain sequence along with its context. Its antigen is not known. The data were produced by immunoSEQ multiplex PCR, yet TCRdb's version contains in-frame clones alone and is incomplete. The data hold some 150,000 clones, with approximately 92% observed a single time. The germline V gene encodes CDR1 KGHSH and CDR2 LQKENI. Germline trimming cut 3 bases from V and 3 bases from J; bases unmatched to any gene: 7. The CDR3 contains 15 residues. The sample belongs to a study of T cell responses to AZD1222 COVID-19 vaccine. Findings and caveats of the study: Spike-specific TCR breadth and depth grew following two AZD1222 doses. The donors showed a predominance of white British ancestry and of females, with possible underestimation of clonal diversity. Repertoire collection took place solely once the T cell response had peaked. Spike as a whole was targeted by vaccine-associated CD4 TCRs, dominant at 160-218 and 743-854.

This receptor was identified in an adult who received the AZD1222 COVID-19 vaccine. Source: peripheral blood, taken 28 days after the second AZD1222 dose. The J gene is TRBJ2-7, the V gene TRBV18; 8 bases align to TRBD1. The CDR3 DNA sequence: TGTGCCAGCTCACCGAGACAGGGGCATAACTACGAGCAGTACTTC. It translates to CASSPRQGHNYEQYF.